This T cell receptor (beta chain) is drawn from a study of T cells in localized non-small cell lung cancer. Each adjacent lung sample was taken at least 2 cm from the tumor margin and was free of atypia. TCRdb keeps only in-frame clones here, not all; method: immunoSEQ multiplex PCR. The sample includes hundreds of clones, about 20% of them seen just once. Germline CDR1 reads SGDLS; CDR2 reads YYNGEE. V was clipped by 4 bases and J by 2 bases, with 15 bases between them. CDR3 length equals 16 residues. Findings of the study overall: Higher blood T cell density went with longer overall survival. Researchers found a median approximately 55 of the top 100 tumor clones in adjacent lung.

As regards this clone: Antigen specificity is unknown.

The J gene is TRBJ2-2, the V gene TRBV9; maybe TRBD1 (6 bases). The input for sequencing was normal lung tissue next to the tumor, taken before any cancer treatment. The receptor was derived from a male donor older than 55 with stage I lung adenocarcinoma. CDR3: CASSPGAGANTGELFF. CDR3 DNA sequence: TGTGCCAGCAGCCCCGGGGCAGGGGCTAACACCGGGGAGCTGTTTTTT.